This T cell receptor beta chain was identified in a study of OX40 agonist ivuxolimab in advanced cancers. About the research overall: Ivuxolimab was delivered to patients intravenously every 2 weeks at doses spanning 0.01 to 10 mg/kg. Patients achieving partial responses numbered three: one hepatocellular carcinoma case and two cutaneous melanoma cases.

The CDR3 extends over 15 amino acids. The V gene end was trimmed by 4 bases and the J gene end by 7 bases; junction bases not matched to a gene: 12. Germline assignment: CDR1 SGHTA and CDR2 FQGNSA. Exclusion applied to patients with autoimmune disease history or systemic immunosuppression. The protocol was immunoSEQ multiplex PCR, while the TCRdb copy is restricted to in-frame clones and leaves out a portion. The sample consists of about 68,000 clones, 85% to 90% of them appearing once. This chain links TRBV7-2 with TRBJ1-2, with 7 bases matching TRBD1. This specimen was CD4+ or CD8+ T cells sorted from blood, taken in a trial of the OX40 agonist ivuxolimab. The source is an adult with an advanced solid tumor such as melanoma, head and neck, liver or kidney cancer. CDR3 nucleotides: TGTGCCAGCAGCTCGAACACAGGGGCGGCGGGTGGCTACACCTTC. This sequence encodes CASSSNTGAAGGYTF.